This T cell receptor (beta chain) was retrieved from a study of shared clonotypes between healthy human individuals. Study-level points and caveats: Memory subsets generally showed smaller estimated richness than naive subsets did.

Clones were sequenced by immunoSEQ multiplex PCR, and TCRdb holds only the in-frame ones, with some missing. The data show more than 2 million clones, around 95% seen once. Remarks on this clone: The antigen is not known.

CDR1 and CDR2 from the germline V gene are SNHLY and FYNNEI. V lost 6 bases, J lost 6 bases, and 6 bases stayed unmatched. CDR3 length: 13 residues. The chain has TRBV2 and TRBJ1-1, with TRBD1 matching over 8 bases. This receptor was obtained from a man between 18 and 29 years old in good health. Input material: naive CD4+ T cells sorted from blood. Subset defined: CD45RA+ positively selected. The DNA of the CDR3 is TGTGCCAGCAGACAGGGGGAAGGGTCTGAAGCTTTCTTT. Translation: CASRQGEGSEAFF.